This T cell receptor beta chain came from a study of T cell responses to AZD1222 COVID-19 vaccine. Overall study results and limits: Most donors were white British, females outnumbered males, and clonal diversity was possibly underestimated. Repertoires were collected only later (after the peak T cell response had occurred).

V was shortened by 4 bases and J by 5 bases, with 8 bases between the two germline ends. Germline V gene sequence: CDR1 LNHNV, CDR2 YYDKDF (reference sequence). This CDR3 contains 12 residues. The assay was immunoSEQ multiplex PCR, and TCRdb's table has in-frame clones only and misses some. This sample has about 85,000 clones; around 90% occur once, and the top ten carry around 5.5%. Regarding this clone: Its antigen is as yet unknown.

The V and J genes are TRBV15 and TRBJ1-1; D is ambiguous. This TCR came from an adult in good health. The material sequenced was peripheral blood, taken on day 0 of AZD1222 vaccination. The CDR3 DNA reads TGTGCCACCAGCACGGCGGGAACTGAAGCTTTCTTT. As protein: CATSTAGTEAFF.